This T cell receptor (beta chain) was captured in a study of OX40 agonist ivuxolimab in advanced cancers. Concerning this clone: Its matching antigen is unknown.

V gave up 2 bases and J gave up 3 bases; unmatched junction bases: 2. There are 15 residues in the CDR3. Germline CDR1 is SGHAT and CDR2 is FQNNGV. The timepoints at which blood was sampled were baseline, cycle 4 day 1, and cycle 7 day 1. General study findings and limits: A proportion of nonresponders additionally exhibited low normalized T-cell clonal expansion. Partial responders dosed at 0.1-3.0 mg/kg displayed clonal expansion ranking among the lowest. In general, CD8+ T cells held more expanded clones than CD4+ did, on average.

The assay was immunoSEQ multiplex PCR, and TCRdb's table has in-frame clones only and misses some. Found here are roughly 60,000 clones, 85% of them singletons; the top ten hold about 4%. This receptor was identified in an adult with an advanced solid tumor such as melanoma, head and neck, liver or kidney cancer. V gene TRBV11-2 combines with J gene TRBJ2-7; 12 bases match TRBD2. This specimen was CD4+ or CD8+ T cells sorted from blood, taken in a trial of the OX40 agonist ivuxolimab. Here the CDR3 reads CASSLTTSGSYEQYF. The CDR3 nucleotides are TGTGCCAGCAGCTTAACGACTAGCGGGAGCTACGAGCAGTACTTC. Full variable domain (missing parts from reference TRBV11-2 and TRBJ2-7): EAGVAQSPRYKIIEKRQSVAFWCNPISGHATLYWYQQILGQGPKLLIQFQNNGVVDDSQLPKDRFSAERLKGVDSTLKIQPAKLEDSAVYLCASSLTTSGSYEQYFGPGTRLTVT.